This entry concerns a single TCR beta chain. This entry comes from a study of blood T cell repertoires in COVID-19. Study as a whole: The United States, Italy and Spain provided the acute and convalescent COVID-19 samples. The analysed material was cDNA or gDNA that came from T cells, B-cell-depleted T cells, or PBMCs.

There are 15 residues in the CDR3. V lost 5 bases, J lost 3 bases, and 15 bases lay in between. The germline gives CDR1 KGHDR, CDR2 SFDVKD. Per the study methods: Estimation of nucleated cell counts relied on the amplification of reference gene primers. Sequencing used immunoSEQ multiplex PCR; TCRdb keeps in-frame clones, though not all of them. V and J calls plus clone size are reproduced from that table; the DNA served to infer D and trimming. This table holds 200,000 to 300,000 clones, over 80% found once. This sequence originates from a woman aged 35 to 49 with acute or convalescent COVID-19. The chain combines TRBV24-1 with TRBJ1-2; D is perhaps TRBD1 (6 bases). The specimen sequenced was peripheral blood. CDR3: CATSAPGQGDYGYTF. CDR3 nucleotides: TGTGCCACCAGTGCGCCGGGACAAGGAGACTATGGCTACACCTTC.